This entry features one T cell receptor beta chain sequence. Germline lookup yields CDR1 SQVTM and CDR2 ANQGSEA. This CDR3 comprises 10 residues. V was trimmed by 4 bases and J by 13 bases, leaving 11 bases between them. The assay was immunoSEQ multiplex PCR, and TCRdb's table has in-frame clones only and misses some. The data show about 220,000 clones, around nine tenths seen once. These data come from a study of cytomegalovirus exposure and HLA in healthy donors. This chain uses TRBV29-1 with TRBJ2-1; D might be TRBD1 (6 bases). Sequenced sample: PBMCs. The TCR sequence derives from a woman aged 18-29 years in good health and CMV-seronegative. CDR3 bases: TGCAGCGTTGCTTACAGGGACCAGTTCTTC. Protein product: CSVAYRDQFF.